This T cell receptor beta chain was observed in a study of blood T cell repertoires in COVID-19. The CDR3 length is 15 residues. The trim removed 0 bases at V and 5 bases at J, leaving 7 bases unmatched. CDR1 is GTSNPN, CDR2 SVGIG, per germline (reference sequence). Method: immunoSEQ multiplex PCR; TCRdb's copy keeps in-frame clones and lacks some. The sample holds about 220,000 clones, approximately 80% seen once. The source material was PBMCs or T cells enriched from blood (not recorded which). This TCR was sampled from a woman in her fifties or sixties who had recovered from COVID-19. The chain recombines TRBV30 with TRBJ2-3; 8 bases agree with TRBD2. The CDR3 sequence is CAWSVPGGLVDTQYF. The CDR3 coding sequence is TGTGCCTGGAGTGTACCGGGGGGGCTGGTAGATACGCAGTATTTT. Full variable domain (outside the CDR3, taken from reference TRBV30 and TRBJ2-3): SQTIHQWPATLVQPVGSPLSLECTVEGTSNPNLYWYRQAAGRGLQLLFYSVGIGQISSEVPQNLSASRPQDRQFILSSKKLLLSDSGFYLCAWSVPGGLVDTQYFGPGTRLTVL.